This passage covers 7 T cell receptor beta chains from one sample sequenced in a study of shared clonotypes between healthy human individuals. Profiled with immunoSEQ multiplex PCR; TCRdb holds only in-frame clones, not every one. The table lists roughly 2.2 million clones, 85% to 95% of them singletons. Sequenced sample: naive CD4+ T cells from PBMCs. The sample's subset: CD45RA+ positively selected. These receptor sequences come from a man between 18 and 35 years old in good health. Some clones in this sample may be carry-over from other donors' samples.

This chain links TRBV7-2 with TRBJ1-1, with D uncertain. CDR1 is SGHTA, CDR2 FQGNSA, per germline. The V and J ends lost 1 base and 1 base respectively, with 7 bases between them. This CDR3 spans 14 amino acids. The CDR3 loop reads CASSLVNWNTEAFF. As DNA, the CDR3 is TGTGCCAGCAGCTTAGTCAATTGGAACACTGAAGCTTTCTTT.

The genes are TRBV27 and TRBJ2-7; 7 positions match TRBD2. Unmatched junction bases numbered 5, after V lost 4 bases and J lost 2 bases. Per germline, CDR1 MNHEY and CDR2 SMNVEV (reference sequence). The CDR3 runs 14 residues. CDR3: CASSSQRGPYEQYF. The CDR3 DNA follows: TGTGCCAGCAGTTCACAGCGGGGTCCCTACGAGCAGTACTTC.

This chain joins TRBV7-9 and TRBJ2-4; the D gene is possibly TRBD2 (7 bases). The germline V and J ends were trimmed by 1 base and 11 bases, with 21 bases remaining between them. Germline V gene sequence: CDR1 SEHNR, CDR2 FQNEAQ (reference sequence). CDR3 length: 16 residues. The CDR3 nucleotides are TGTGCCAGCAGCTTAGTAGGGGGGGGACACCCTTTCGTTCAGTACTTC. It translates to CASSLVGGGHPFVQYF. Full variable domain (outside the CDR3, taken from reference TRBV7-9 and TRBJ2-4): DTGVSQNPRHKITKRGQNVTFRCDPISEHNRLYWYRQTLGQGPEFLTYFQNEAQLEKSRLLSDRFSAERPKGSFSTLEIQRTEQGDSAMYLCASSLVGGGHPFVQYFGAGTRLSVL.

V and J are TRBV7-9 and TRBJ2-7, with D tentatively TRBD1 (6 bases). Germline CDR1 is SEHNR and CDR2 is FQNEAQ (reference sequence). This CDR3 comprises 15 residues. Trimming pared 2 bases from V and 4 bases from J, leaving 15 bases between. CDR3 loop: CASSLSGTSRYEQYF. CDR3 DNA: TGTGCCAGCAGCTTAAGTGGGACATCACGTTACGAGCAGTACTTC.

The chain combines TRBV11-2 with TRBJ2-7; D perhaps matches TRBD2 (6 bases). In germline, CDR1 is SGHAT, CDR2 FQNNGV. This CDR3 spans 16 amino acids. The germline V and J ends were trimmed by 1 base and 6 bases, with 19 bases remaining between them. Here the CDR3 reads CASSLGGGTPRGEQYF. The CDR3 DNA sequence: TGTGCCAGCAGCTTAGGGGGCGGGACTCCTCGGGGCGAGCAGTACTTC.

This clone was detected only once. This chain uses TRBV28 with TRBJ1-4; D may be TRBD1 (6 bases). There are 13 residues in the CDR3. V was trimmed by 1 base and J by 12 bases, leaving 12 bases between them. The V gene's germline CDR1 is MDHEN and CDR2 SYDVKM. The CDR3 coding sequence is TGTGCCAGCAGTTTATTACAGGGTTCTCAACTGTTTTTT. Translated: CASSLLQGSQLFF.

V gene TRBV15 combines with J gene TRBJ2-1, with 9 positions matching TRBD1. This CDR3 has 14 amino acids. The V gene's germline CDR1 is LNHNV and CDR2 YYDKDF (reference sequence). V trimming: 0 bases; J trimming: 9 bases; junction bases outside the gene matches: 3. The CDR3 DNA reads as TGTGCCACCAGCAGAGACACAGGGGGCACTGAGCAGTTCTTC. As protein: CATSRDTGGTEQFF.